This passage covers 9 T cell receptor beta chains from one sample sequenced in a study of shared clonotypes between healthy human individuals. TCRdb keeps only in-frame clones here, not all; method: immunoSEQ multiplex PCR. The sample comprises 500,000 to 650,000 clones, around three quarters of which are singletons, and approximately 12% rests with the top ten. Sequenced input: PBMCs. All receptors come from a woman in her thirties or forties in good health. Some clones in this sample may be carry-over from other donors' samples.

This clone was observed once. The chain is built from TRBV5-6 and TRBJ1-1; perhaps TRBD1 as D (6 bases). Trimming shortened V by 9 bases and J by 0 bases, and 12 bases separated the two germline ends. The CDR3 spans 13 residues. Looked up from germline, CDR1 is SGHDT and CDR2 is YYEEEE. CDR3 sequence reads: CATRGSMNTEAFF. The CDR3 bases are TGTGCCACCAGGGGAAGCATGAACACTGAAGCTTTCTTT.

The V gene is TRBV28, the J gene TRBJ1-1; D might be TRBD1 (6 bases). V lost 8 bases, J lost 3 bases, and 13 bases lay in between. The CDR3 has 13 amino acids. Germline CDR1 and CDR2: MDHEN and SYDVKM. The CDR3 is CASWQQGYTEAFF. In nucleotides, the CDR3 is TGTGCCAGCTGGCAGCAGGGGTACACTGAAGCTTTCTTT.

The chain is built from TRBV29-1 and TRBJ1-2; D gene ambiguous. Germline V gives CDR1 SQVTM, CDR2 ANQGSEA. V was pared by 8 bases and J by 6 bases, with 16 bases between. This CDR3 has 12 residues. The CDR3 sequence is CSSSFGEHGYTF. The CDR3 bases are TGCAGCTCCTCATTTGGGGAGCATGGCTACACCTTC.

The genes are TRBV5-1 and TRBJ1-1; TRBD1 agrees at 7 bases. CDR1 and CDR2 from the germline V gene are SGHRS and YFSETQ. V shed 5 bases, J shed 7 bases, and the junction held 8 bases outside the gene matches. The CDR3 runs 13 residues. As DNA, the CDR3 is TGCGCCAGCAGTTTCGACAGGGCCAATGAAGCTTTCTTT. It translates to CASSFDRANEAFF.

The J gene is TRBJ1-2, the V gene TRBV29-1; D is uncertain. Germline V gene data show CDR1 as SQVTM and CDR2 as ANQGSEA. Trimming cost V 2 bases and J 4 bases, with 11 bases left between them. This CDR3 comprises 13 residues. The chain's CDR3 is CSVESQTTYGYTF. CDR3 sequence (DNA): TGCAGCGTTGAATCGCAGACTACCTATGGCTACACCTTC.

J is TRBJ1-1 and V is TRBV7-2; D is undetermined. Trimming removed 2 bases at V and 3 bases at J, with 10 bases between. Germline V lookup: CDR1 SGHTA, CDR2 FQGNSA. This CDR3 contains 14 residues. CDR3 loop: CASSLRSRDTEAFF. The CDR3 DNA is TGTGCCAGCAGCTTAAGAAGCAGAGACACTGAAGCTTTCTTT.

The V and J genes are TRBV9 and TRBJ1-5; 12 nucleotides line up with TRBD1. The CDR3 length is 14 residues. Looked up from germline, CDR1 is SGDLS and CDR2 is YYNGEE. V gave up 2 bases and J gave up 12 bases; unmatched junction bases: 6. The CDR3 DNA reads TGTGCCAGCAGCGTCCGGGACAGGGGGCGTAGCCAGCATTTT. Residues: CASSVRDRGRSQHF.

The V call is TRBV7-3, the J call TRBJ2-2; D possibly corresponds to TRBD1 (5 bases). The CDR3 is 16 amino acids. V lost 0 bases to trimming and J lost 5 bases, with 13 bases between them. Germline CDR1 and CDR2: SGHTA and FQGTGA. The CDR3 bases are TGTGCCAGCAGCTTAACCGGCGAGCCAGGGACCGGGGAGCTGTTTTTT. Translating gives CASSLTGEPGTGELFF.

The CDR3 sequence is CASSEAGTGSSYGYTF. DNA for the CDR3: TGTGCCAGCAGTGAAGCCGGGACCGGCAGTTCCTATGGCTACACCTTC. The chain links TRBV2 to TRBJ1-2; possibly TRBD1 for D (5 bases). From germline, CDR1 is SNHLY and CDR2 FYNNEI. The CDR3 totals 16 residues. Trimming removed 0 bases from V and 4 bases from J, with 15 bases in between. Full variable domain (outside the CDR3, taken from reference TRBV2 and TRBJ1-2): EPEVTQTPSHQVTQMGQEVILRCVPISNHLYFYWYRQILGQKVEFLVSFYNNEISEKSEIFDDQFSVERPDGSNFTLKIRSTKLEDSAMYFCASSEAGTGSSYGYTFGSGTRLTVV.